Following are 6 T cell receptor beta chains from one sample sequenced in a study of beta chain features in type 1 diabetes. Expressed TCRB transcripts were sequenced because the isolated RNA had all been reverse transcribed beforehand. Using immunoSEQ multiplex PCR, the repertoire was profiled, and TCRdb retains in-frame clones only, with some absent. The sample consists of hundreds of thousands of clones, roughly 15% of them appearing once. The sample comprised naive CD4+ T cells from blood. Receptors originate from a man aged 18 to 30 in good health.

This clone appeared once. The same CDR3 can be traced to other DNA sequences in this sample. The rearrangement joins TRBV5-1 to TRBJ2-3, with D uncertain. This CDR3 comprises 12 residues. With 2 bases removed from V and 0 bases from J, the gap between germline ends came to 1 base. Germline CDR1 SGHRS, CDR2 YFSETQ. This chain's CDR3 is CASSLSTDTQYF. CDR3 nucleotides: TGCGCCAGCAGCTTAAGCACAGATACGCAGTATTTT.

This sequence joins TRBV4-3 and TRBJ2-1; 10 bases line up with TRBD1. The CDR3 covers 15 residues. V was pared by 3 bases and J by 10 bases, with 9 bases of the junction left unmatched. Per germline, CDR1 LGHNA and CDR2 YSLEER. For the CDR3, the DNA is TGCGCCAGCAGCCAGACAGGGGGCGCAGTGGGGGAGCAGTTCTTC. This gives the protein CASSQTGGAVGEQFF.

V is TRBV28 and J is TRBJ2-7; D remains ambiguous. This CDR3 region has 12 residues. The V and J ends lost 2 bases and 6 bases respectively, with 8 bases between them. Per the germline V gene, CDR1 is MDHEN and CDR2 is SYDVKM. This chain's CDR3 is CASSLGLIEQYF. In DNA form, the CDR3 reads TGTGCCAGCAGTTTAGGGCTGATCGAGCAGTACTTC.

The chain employs TRBV10-3 and TRBJ1-3, with D perhaps TRBD1 (6 bases). Trimming cost V 11 bases and J 4 bases, with 15 bases left between them. Germline CDR1 and CDR2: ENHRY and SYGVKD. There are 13 residues in the CDR3. The DNA of the CDR3 is TGTGCCGCCTTGCAGGGGTCGGGAAACACCATATATTTT. Amino acid sequence: CAALQGSGNTIYF.

In this sample, this clone turned up a few times. The genes are TRBV6-5 and TRBJ2-3, with D perhaps matching TRBD1 (5 bases). Per the germline V gene, CDR1 is MNHEY and CDR2 is SVGAGI. This CDR3 comprises 15 residues. The V end lost 2 bases, the J end lost 2 bases, and 11 bases lay between the germline ends. The CDR3 reads CASSYRGTNTDTQYF. DNA of the CDR3: TGTGCCAGCAGTTACAGGGGAACCAACACAGATACGCAGTATTTT.

This clone showed up just a few times. The chain uses TRBV19 and TRBJ2-1; 9 positions match TRBD1. CDR3 length: 14 amino acids. Per germline, CDR1 LNHDA and CDR2 SQIVND (reference sequence). V lost 5 bases to trimming and J lost 5 bases; unmatched junction nucleotides: 4. CDR3 nucleotide sequence: TGTGCCAGTAGTGCGGGACAGGGTAACAATGAGCAGTTCTTC. Protein sequence: CASSAGQGNNEQFF. The entire variable domain, with the rest obtained from reference TRBV19 and TRBJ2-1, is as follows: DGGITQSPKYLFRKEGQNVTLSCEQNLNHDAMYWYRQDPGQGLRLIYYSQIVNDFQKGDIAEGYSVSREKKESFPLTVTSAQKNPTAFYLCASSAGQGNNEQFFGPGTRLTVL.